This T cell receptor beta chain was obtained from a study of T cell changes during pregnancy in multiple sclerosis. The assay was immunoSEQ multiplex PCR, and TCRdb's table has in-frame clones only and misses some. The profile shows tens of thousands of clones, about 92% of them singletons. J gave up 4 bases and V 3 bases, and 3 bases lay outside the gene matches. This CDR3 has 14 residues. Germline V lookup: CDR1 KGHSH, CDR2 LQKENI. J is TRBJ2-1 and V is TRBV18, with 7 bases matching TRBD1. The source is a female donor in good health, enrolled as a control in a pregnancy study. Material: CD4+ T cells from peripheral blood mononuclear cells, obtained after pregnancy. CDR3 in DNA: TGTGCCAGCTCACCCGGACAGGAATACAATGAGCAGTTCTTC. Its protein product is CASSPGQEYNEQFF.